This T cell receptor (beta chain) originates from a study of T-cell reconstitution after alpha-beta-depleted transplantation in children. For TCRbeta, the library was prepared with unique molecular identifiers. TCRdb redid the calling of the PCR reads with MiXCR, one entry per CDR3 protein. The sample holds about 540,000 distinct CDR3 sequences, around 16% seen once. The CDR3 has 13 residues. The V end lost 1 base, the J end lost 4 bases, and 7 bases lay between the germline ends. Germline V gene lookup returns CDR1 KGHSH and CDR2 LQKENI. This receptor was taken from a human donor who donated a stem cell graft to a child with acute lymphoblastic leukemia. Sequencing used PBMCs from the stem cell graft donor, obtained from the stem cell graft. The V and J genes are TRBV18 and TRBJ2-5, with D unclear. The CDR3 is CASSPLDVETQYF. CDR3 sequence (DNA): TGTGCCAGCTCACCACTTGACGTAGAGACCCAGTACTTC.